This entry features one TCR beta chain sequence. Antigen unknown. The data were produced by immunoSEQ multiplex PCR, yet TCRdb's version contains in-frame clones alone and is incomplete. The repertoire holds 450,000 to 550,000 clones, with about 89% as singletons. The treatment here: some 20 received Ad26.COV2.S at low or high dose, single or two shots; five or six received placebo; per-sample allocation not given. Sampling was done on day 63 after the first vaccine or placebo injection. Donation came from an adult in Boston who was aged 18-55 years. The CDR3 sequence is 19 residues long. Germline V gene sequence: CDR1 MDHEN, CDR2 SYDVKM. With V trimmed by 7 bases and J by 2 bases, 12 bases remained unmatched. The data derive from a study of Ad26.COV2.S vaccination and SARS-CoV-2 variants. In the study overall: In the study, Ad26.COV2.S was injected intramuscularly once, or twice 56 days apart. Findings and caveats of the study: Breadth and depth estimates from TCRs may understate total T cell responses. Participants given vaccine showed non-spike TCR breadth similar to that of placebo recipients.

The material was peripheral blood, obtained in a trial of Ad26.COV2.S vaccine versus placebo. This sequence originates from a person between 18 and 60 years old who received the Ad26.COV2.S COVID-19 vaccine or a placebo. The V call is TRBV28, the J call TRBJ2-2; 14 bases are shared with TRBD2. CDR3: CASTTPQGLAGVNTGELFF. CDR3 in DNA: TGTGCCAGCACCACCCCCCAGGGACTAGCGGGAGTAAACACCGGGGAGCTGTTTTTT.